This TCR beta chain stems from a study of shared clonotypes between healthy human individuals. The CDR3 loop spans 15 amino acids. With 6 bases clipped from V and 5 bases from J, the junction kept 10 bases outside the gene matches. Germline CDR1 and CDR2: SNHLY and FYNNEI. This table comes from immunoSEQ multiplex PCR, and its TCRdb copy is limited to in-frame clones, with some not included. In the table there are over a million clones, more than 75% of which are singletons. Those who donated were healthy HIV-negative adults, with no recent acute infections or vaccinations reported. The investigators split CD4+ cells into a CD45RA+ naive subset and a CD45RA-negative memory subset.

This chain links TRBV2 with TRBJ2-5; 9 bases align to TRBD1. The source of this sequence is a man younger than 35 in good health. Some clones in this sample may be carry-over from other donors' samples. Sequencing was performed on memory CD4+ T cells from PBMCs. Indicated subset: CD45RA-negative fraction. CDR3 DNA sequence: TGTGCCAGCAGCGGAGACAGGGGGAGTTGGGAGACCCAGTACTTC. This gives the protein CASSGDRGSWETQYF.